Shown below are 6 T cell receptor beta chains from a single sample sequenced in a study of blood T cell repertoires in COVID-19. The table came from immunoSEQ multiplex PCR; TCRdb's copy has only in-frame clones and leaves some out. Of about 270,000 clones in the sample, roughly 90% were seen once. The sequenced material came from PBMCs or T cells enriched from blood (not recorded which). Source of these receptors: a man aged 40-55 years who had been exposed to COVID-19.

V gene TRBV3-1 (or the pseudogene TRBV3-2) combines with J gene TRBJ2-7, with D uncertain. Germline loops: CDR1 LGHDT, CDR2 YNNKEL (reference sequence). Trimming stripped 3 bases from V and 5 bases from J, with 5 bases between. The CDR3 has 11 amino acids. CDR3 in amino acids: CASSHYNEQYF. The CDR3 region has the DNA TGTGCCAGCAGCCATTACAACGAGCAGTACTTC.

This clone was found once. The V gene is TRBV7-9, the J gene TRBJ2-1; TRBD1 agrees at 7 bases. The CDR3 sequence is 15 residues long. CDR1 and CDR2 (germline): SEHNR, FQNEAQ (reference sequence). After removal of 5 bases from V and 5 bases from J, the junction contained 9 bases not matched to a gene. Written as DNA, the CDR3 is TGTGCCAGCAGCCTTACCGGGACAGCCCACAATGAGCAGTTCTTC. This gives the protein CASSLTGTAHNEQFF.

The chain combines TRBV14 with TRBJ2-1, with D possibly being TRBD2 (6 bases). Trimming took 2 bases from V and 6 from J, leaving 11 bases between them. CDR3 length: 14 amino acids. Germline assignment: CDR1 SGHDN and CDR2 FVKESK. The CDR3 region has the DNA TGTGCCAGCAGCCAACCTTTACTAGCCAATGAGCAGTTCTTC. Its protein is CASSQPLLANEQFF.

This clone was seen once. J is TRBJ1-2 and V is TRBV11-2, with 8 bases matching TRBD1. Germline trimming cut 4 bases from V and 5 bases from J; bases unmatched to any gene: 9. Germline values: CDR1 SGHAT, CDR2 FQNNGV. The CDR3 is 15 amino acids. This CDR3 reads CASSSNGQGGYGYTF. In DNA, the CDR3 is TGTGCCAGCAGCTCCAACGGACAGGGAGGGTATGGCTACACCTTC. Looking up the rest from reference TRBV11-2 and TRBJ1-2 gives the full variable domain: EAGVAQSPRYKIIEKRQSVAFWCNPISGHATLYWYQQILGQGPKLLIQFQNNGVVDDSQLPKDRFSAERLKGVDSTLKIQPAKLEDSAVYLCASSSNGQGGYGYTFGSGTRLTVV.

The genes are TRBV5-3 and TRBJ1-5; 10 nucleotides line up with TRBD1. TRBV5-3 is recorded as an ORF, its role being uncertain. The CDR3 totals 14 residues. Losses at the gene ends were 5 bases for V and 6 bases for J; bases not matched to a gene: 5. The CDR3 coding sequence is TGTGCCAGAAGTAAGGGACAGGGGCCTCAGCCCCAGCATTTT. Amino acids: CARSKGQGPQPQHF.

The genes are TRBV11-2 and TRBJ2-1; D not resolved. V lost 5 bases to trimming and J lost 3 bases, with 5 bases between them. The CDR3 loop spans 12 amino acids. Germline lookup yields CDR1 SGHAT and CDR2 FQNNGV. The CDR3 sequence is CASSIGYNEQFF. CDR3 nucleotide sequence: TGTGCCAGCAGCATCGGCTACAATGAGCAGTTCTTC.